One TCR beta chain is described in this entry. This specimen belongs to a study of blood T cell repertoires in COVID-19. The wider study: Researchers got acute and convalescent COVID-19 samples from the United States, Italy and Spain.

Method: immunoSEQ multiplex PCR; TCRdb's copy keeps in-frame clones and lacks some. There are 95,000 to 150,000 clones in the sample; about two thirds occur only once, and more than 0.65% lies in the top ten. V was pared by 4 bases and J by 0 bases, with 13 bases between. The CDR3 covers 15 residues. CDR1 and CDR2 from the germline V gene are SGHRS and YFSETQ. This sequence originates from a human donor with acute or convalescent COVID-19. The donor label of this sample is uncertain. The specimen was peripheral blood. The chain employs TRBV5-1 and TRBJ1-1; weak D call: TRBD1 (5 bases). The CDR3 sequence: CASSARTRMNTEAFF. The CDR3 region has the DNA TGCGCCAGCAGCGCCCGGACAAGGATGAACACTGAAGCTTTCTTT. Drawing the rest from reference TRBV5-1 and TRBJ1-1, the complete variable domain is KAGVTQTPRYLIKTRGQQVTLSCSPISGHRSVSWYQQTPGQGLQFLFEYFSETQRNKGNFPGRFSGRQFSNSRSEMNVSTLELGDSALYLCASSARTRMNTEAFFGQGTRLTVV.